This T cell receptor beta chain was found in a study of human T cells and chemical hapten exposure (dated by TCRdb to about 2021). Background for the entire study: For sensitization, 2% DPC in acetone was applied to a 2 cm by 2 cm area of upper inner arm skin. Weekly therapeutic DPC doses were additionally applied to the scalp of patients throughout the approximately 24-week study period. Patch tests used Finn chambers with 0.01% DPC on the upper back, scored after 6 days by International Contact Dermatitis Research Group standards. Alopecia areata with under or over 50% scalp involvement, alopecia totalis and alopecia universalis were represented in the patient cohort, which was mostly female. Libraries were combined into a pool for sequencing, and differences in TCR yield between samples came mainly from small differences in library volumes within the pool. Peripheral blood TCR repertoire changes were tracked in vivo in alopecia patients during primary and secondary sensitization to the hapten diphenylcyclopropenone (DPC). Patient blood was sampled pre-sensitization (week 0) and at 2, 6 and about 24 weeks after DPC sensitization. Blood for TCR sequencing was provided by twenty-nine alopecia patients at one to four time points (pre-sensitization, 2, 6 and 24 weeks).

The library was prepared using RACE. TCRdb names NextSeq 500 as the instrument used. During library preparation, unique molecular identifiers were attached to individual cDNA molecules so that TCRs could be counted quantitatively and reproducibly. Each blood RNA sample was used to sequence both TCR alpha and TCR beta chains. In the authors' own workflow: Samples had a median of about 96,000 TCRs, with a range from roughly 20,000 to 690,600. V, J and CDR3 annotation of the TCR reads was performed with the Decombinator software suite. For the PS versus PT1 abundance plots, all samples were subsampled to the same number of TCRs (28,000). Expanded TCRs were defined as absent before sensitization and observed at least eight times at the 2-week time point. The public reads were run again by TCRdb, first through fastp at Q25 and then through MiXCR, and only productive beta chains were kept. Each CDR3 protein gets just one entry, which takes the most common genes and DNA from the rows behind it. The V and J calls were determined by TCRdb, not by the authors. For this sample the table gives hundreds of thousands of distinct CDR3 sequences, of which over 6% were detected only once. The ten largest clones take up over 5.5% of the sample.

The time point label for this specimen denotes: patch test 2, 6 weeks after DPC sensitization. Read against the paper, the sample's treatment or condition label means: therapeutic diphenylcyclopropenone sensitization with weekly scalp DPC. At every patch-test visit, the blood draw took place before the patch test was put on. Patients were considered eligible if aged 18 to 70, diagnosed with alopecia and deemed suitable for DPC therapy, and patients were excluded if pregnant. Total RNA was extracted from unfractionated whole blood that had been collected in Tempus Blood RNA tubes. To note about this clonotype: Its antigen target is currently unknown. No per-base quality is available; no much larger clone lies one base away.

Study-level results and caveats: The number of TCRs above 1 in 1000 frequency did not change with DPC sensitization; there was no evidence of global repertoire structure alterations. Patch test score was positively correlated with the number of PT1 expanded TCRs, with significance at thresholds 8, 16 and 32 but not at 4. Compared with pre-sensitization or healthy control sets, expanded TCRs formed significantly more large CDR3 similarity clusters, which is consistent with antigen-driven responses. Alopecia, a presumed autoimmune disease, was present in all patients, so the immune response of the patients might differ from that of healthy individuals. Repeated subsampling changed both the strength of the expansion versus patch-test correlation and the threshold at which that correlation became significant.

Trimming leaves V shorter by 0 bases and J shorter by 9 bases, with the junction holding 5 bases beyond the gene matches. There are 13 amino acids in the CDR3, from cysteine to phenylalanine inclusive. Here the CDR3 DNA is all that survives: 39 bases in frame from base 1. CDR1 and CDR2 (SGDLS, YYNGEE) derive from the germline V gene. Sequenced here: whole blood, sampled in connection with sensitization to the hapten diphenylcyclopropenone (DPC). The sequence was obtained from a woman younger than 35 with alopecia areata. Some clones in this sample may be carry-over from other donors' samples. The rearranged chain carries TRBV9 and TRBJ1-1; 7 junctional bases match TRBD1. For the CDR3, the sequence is CASSVDPGGKAFF. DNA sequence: TGTGCCAGCAGCGTAGACCCAGGGGGAAAAGCTTTCTTT.